Following are 26 T cell receptor beta chains from one sample sequenced in a study of Graves' ophthalmopathy and Graves' hyperthyroidism. Using RNA transcripts, the TCR beta CDR3 regions were amplified. The first round was an RT-PCR with HTBI primers, and the second round was a multiplex PCR. One entry per CDR3 protein, called by TCRdb with MiXCR from the multiplex PCR reads. The sample contains about 620,000 distinct CDR3 sequences, 20% to 25% of which appear only once. Source material: peripheral blood. The receptors derive from a woman younger than 35 with stable Graves' hyperthyroidism. Some clones in this sample may be carry-over from other donors' samples.

This clonotype has a count of ten or more. The V call is TRBV12-3 or TRBV12-4, the J call TRBJ1-1, with D unresolved. This CDR3 has 13 amino acids. Trimming took off 6 bases at V and 6 bases at J, with 14 bases between the two ends. The CDR3 region has the DNA TGTGCCAGCAGCCGAAACGGCGAAGCTGAAGCTTTCTTT. Translating gives CASSRNGEAEAFF.

In this sample, this clonotype turned up many times. V usage is TRBV6-5 and J usage is TRBJ1-1, with a tentative D call TRBD1 (5 bases). V was clipped by 6 bases and J by 6 bases, with 17 bases between them. There are 14 residues in the CDR3. CDR1 is MNHEY, CDR2 SVGAGI, per germline. DNA of the CDR3: TGTGCCAGCAGCTACCGGGGGGACGCCGCTGAAGCTTTCTTT. Translating it yields CASSYRGDAAEAFF.

This clonotype was seen at least ten times. The chain uses TRBV28 and TRBJ2-5; 12 bases are shared with TRBD1. V shed 7 bases and J 3 bases; nucleotides not matched to a gene: 6. CDR3 length equals 15 residues. CDR1 is MDHEN and CDR2 is SYDVKM in the germline V gene. This CDR3 is CASIWGQGAKETQYF. CDR3 nucleotide sequence: TGTGCCAGCATTTGGGGACAGGGGGCTAAAGAGACCCAGTACTTC.

This clonotype was counted at least ten times. The CDR3 is CASSDGVGIKTQYF. CDR3 DNA: TGTGCCAGCAGTGACGGGGTTGGGATAAAGACCCAGTACTTC. The chain joins TRBV2 to TRBJ2-5; D may be TRBD2 (5 bases). This CDR3 is 14 amino acids long. Trimming cost V 3 bases and J 6 bases, with 14 bases left between them. Germline CDR1 reads SNHLY; CDR2 reads FYNNEI.

In its sample, this clonotype was seen many times. The chain is built from TRBV2 and TRBJ2-5; D perhaps matches TRBD1 (5 bases). Germline CDR1 is SNHLY and CDR2 is FYNNEI. Trimming pared 0 bases from V and 3 bases from J, leaving 8 bases between. The CDR3 spans 14 residues. CDR3 in amino acids: CASSEARVEETQYF. The CDR3 DNA is TGTGCCAGCAGTGAAGCCAGGGTGGAAGAGACCCAGTACTTC.

In this sample, this clonotype turned up many times. The rearrangement links TRBV12-3 or TRBV12-4 to TRBJ2-7; TRBD1 matches at 9 bases. The CDR3 covers 14 residues. The ends lost 4 bases at V and 5 bases at J; junction bases unmatched: 6. CDR3 nucleotide sequence: TGTGCCAGCAGTTCGACAGGGGGTCTAGACGAGCAGTACTTC. Its translation: CASSSTGGLDEQYF.

This clonotype was recorded at least ten times. The chain combines TRBV6-5 with TRBJ2-7; 9 nucleotides align to TRBD1. CDR3 size: 15 residues. Unmatched junction bases numbered 7, after V lost 4 bases and J lost 3 bases. Germline CDR1 and CDR2: MNHEY and SVGAGI. CDR3 bases: TGTGCCAGCAGTTCCGAAGGGACAGGGATCTACGAGCAGTACTTC. Its protein is CASSSEGTGIYEQYF.

This clonotype has at least ten counts. CDR3 loop: CSAPGTGNTEAFF. The CDR3 nucleotides read TGCAGTGCGCCCGGGACAGGGAACACTGAAGCTTTCTTT. The genes are TRBV20-1 and TRBJ1-1; 8 bases fit TRBD1. This CDR3 region has 13 residues. J was trimmed by 1 base and V by 6 bases; bases with no gene match: 4. Looked up from germline, CDR1 is DFQATT and CDR2 is SNEGSKA (reference sequence).

Ten or more counts support this clonotype. The CDR3 nucleotides are TGTGCCAGCAGCGCCGGGACAGGGGCTCGTGGCTACACCTTC. Translated: CASSAGTGARGYTF. The chain couples TRBV7-2 to TRBJ1-2; 10 bases fit TRBD1. The CDR3 runs to 14 residues. The J segment lost 7 bases and the V segment lost 5 bases, leaving 7 bases of the junction unmatched. Germline V gene sequence: CDR1 SGHTA, CDR2 FQGNSA.

This clonotype occurred many times. The chain has TRBV5-1 and TRBJ1-1; D unclear. The CDR3 runs 12 residues. V lost 0 bases, J lost 7 bases, and 7 bases lay in between. Germline CDR1 and CDR2: SGHRS and YFSETQ. The CDR3 reads CASSLDGVEAFF. CDR3 nucleotides: TGCGCCAGCAGCTTGGATGGAGTTGAAGCTTTCTTT.

At least ten counts were recorded for this clonotype. V gene TRBV6-1 combines with J gene TRBJ1-1; D is uncertain. This CDR3 contains 14 residues. CDR1 and CDR2 (germline): MNHNS, SASEGT. Trimming stripped 5 bases from V and 3 bases from J, with 13 bases between. In DNA form, the CDR3 reads TGTGCCAGCAGTCTCTACCCCGGGGACACTGAAGCTTTCTTT. Translating it yields CASSLYPGDTEAFF.

This clonotype has at least ten counts. The genes are TRBV7-6 and TRBJ2-5; D unclear. CDR3 size: 10 residues. With 5 bases removed from V and 6 bases from J, the gap between germline ends came to 4 bases. Germline CDR1 and CDR2: SGHVS and FNYEAQ. The CDR3 is CASSGQTQYF. The CDR3 bases are TGTGCCAGCAGCGGGCAGACCCAGTACTTC.

The chain uses TRBV28 and TRBJ1-1; tentative D call: TRBD1 (5 bases). CDR1 and CDR2 (germline): MDHEN, SYDVKM. V was shortened by 10 bases and J by 2 bases, with 14 bases between the two germline ends. There are 13 residues in the CDR3. The CDR3: CATIGVLNTEAFF. CDR3 sequence (DNA): TGTGCCACCATAGGGGTTCTTAACACTGAAGCTTTCTTT.

This clonotype was recorded at least ten times. The V gene is TRBV6-5, the J gene TRBJ1-1; D ambiguous. The CDR3 is 14 residues long. V lost 5 bases, J lost 5 bases, and 15 bases lay in between. Germline CDR1 reads MNHEY; CDR2 reads SVGAGI. The CDR3 nucleotides read TGTGCCAGCAGTCACCCCGAACCGGGGACTGAAGCTTTCTTT. This codes for CASSHPEPGTEAFF.

This clonotype was recorded many times. The chain recombines TRBV20-1 with TRBJ2-5; D may be TRBD2 (6 bases). Germline values: CDR1 DFQATT, CDR2 SNEGSKA (reference sequence). V was shortened by 5 bases and J by 5 bases, with 21 bases between the two germline ends. This CDR3 region has 15 residues. The CDR3 nucleotides read TGCAGTGCTGGGGCTGCGTTCGTGGCGGGGGAGACCCAGTACTTC. Protein: CSAGAAFVAGETQYF.

This clonotype has just a few counts. This chain links TRBV6-1 with TRBJ2-7; TRBD1 agrees at 7 bases. Germline lookup yields CDR1 MNHNS and CDR2 SASEGT. V trimming: 8 bases; J trimming: 7 bases; junction bases outside the gene matches: 11. The CDR3 length is 13 residues. The CDR3 protein is CASAEGQVEEQYF. DNA for the CDR3: TGTGCCAGCGCTGAAGGACAGGTTGAAGAGCAGTACTTC.

The CDR3 loop reads CASSRLTSGNTGELFF. The DNA for the CDR3 is TGTGCCAGCAGTCGACTCACTAGCGGGAACACCGGGGAGCTGTTTTTT. This sequence joins TRBV12-3 or TRBV12-4 and TRBJ2-2; 8 bases match TRBD2. The V gene end was trimmed by 5 bases and the J gene end by 1 base; junction bases not matched to a gene: 6. The CDR3 spans 16 residues.

A single count supports this clonotype. Possible read error: a much larger clone is one base away. The chain recombines TRBV6-5 with TRBJ2-7, with D maybe TRBD1 (5 bases). Trimming took 2 bases from V and 6 from J, leaving 17 bases between them. The germline V gene encodes CDR1 MNHEY and CDR2 SVGAGI. This CDR3 is 15 amino acids long. The CDR3 DNA reads as TGTGCCAGCAGTTACGCAGGGTCTGTTGGGCCCGAGCAGTACTTC. Its translation is CASSYAGSVGPEQYF.

Many counts were recorded for this clonotype. CDR3 region: CASSIRGGSPNQPHVWHF. In nucleotides, the CDR3 is TGTGCCAGCAGTATTCGCGGTGGCAGCCCCAATCAGCCCCATGTTTGGCATTTT. The chain carries TRBV27 and TRBJ1-5; D is undetermined. The V end lost 5 bases, the J end lost 15 bases, and 35 bases lay between the germline ends. Per germline, CDR1 MNHEY and CDR2 SMNVEV (reference sequence). CDR3 length: 18 amino acids.

This clonotype was counted at least ten times. The gene calls are TRBV20-1 and TRBJ2-7; D perhaps matches TRBD2 (6 bases). Trimming took 0 bases from V and 4 from J, leaving 13 bases between them. CDR3 size: 14 residues. Germline V gene sequence: CDR1 DFQATT, CDR2 SNEGSKA (reference sequence). The CDR3 DNA sequence: TGCAGTGCTAGAGATGGTCCAGGGAGGTACGAGCAGTACTTC. As protein: CSARDGPGRYEQYF.

This clonotype was seen ten or more times. The rearrangement uses TRBV6-1 and TRBJ1-2, with D maybe TRBD1 (5 bases). Germline V CDR1 and CDR2: MNHNS, SASEGT. The CDR3 runs 13 residues. Trimming shortened V by 2 bases and J by 4 bases, and 8 bases separated the two germline ends. The CDR3 spells CASSESGSYGYTF. The CDR3 nucleotides read TGTGCCAGCAGTGAATCAGGGAGCTATGGCTACACCTTC.

This clonotype was observed at least ten times. The chain is built from TRBV6-5 and TRBJ1-2; TRBD1 agrees at 11 bases. V was pared by 2 bases and J by 9 bases, with 11 bases of the junction left unmatched. The CDR3 contains 16 residues. Germline V gene sequence: CDR1 MNHEY, CDR2 SVGAGI. CDR3 loop: CASSYDLGQGAWSYTF. CDR3 bases: TGTGCCAGCAGTTACGATCTTGGACAGGGGGCTTGGAGCTACACCTTC.

In this sample, this clonotype turned up many times. This chain links TRBV5-1 with TRBJ2-5; D is unresolved. Per germline, CDR1 SGHRS and CDR2 YFSETQ. Trimming cost V 4 bases and J 4 bases, with 14 bases left between them. The CDR3 covers 14 residues. Here the CDR3 reads CASSLSAGGETQYF. DNA of the CDR3: TGCGCCAGCAGCCTGTCGGCAGGCGGAGAGACCCAGTACTTC.

The table lists this clonotype with a count of one. The chain combines TRBV20-1 with TRBJ2-7; 11 positions agree with TRBD2. The CDR3 has 16 residues. Germline assignment: CDR1 DFQATT and CDR2 SNEGSKA (reference sequence). The V and J ends lost 6 bases and 0 bases, in that order; junction bases with no gene match: 10. CDR3 sequence reads: CSADPVTSGNSYEQYF. The CDR3 nucleotides read TGCAGTGCAGATCCTGTGACTAGCGGGAACTCCTACGAGCAGTACTTC.

The gene calls are TRBV5-6 and TRBJ2-5; D remains unclear. V lost 4 bases and J 4 bases, leaving 17 bases between the germline ends. The CDR3 covers 15 residues. The germline gives CDR1 SGHDT, CDR2 YYEEEE. The CDR3 DNA follows: TGTGCCAGCAGCCTTAGACGCCTTGGCGGAGAGACCCAGTACTTC. Translated, it gives CASSLRRLGGETQYF.

The chain recombines TRBV20-1 with TRBJ1-3, with 7 bases fitting TRBD1. Germline V lookup: CDR1 DFQATT, CDR2 SNEGSKA (reference sequence). This CDR3 is built from 15 residues. V was clipped by 6 bases and J by 0 bases; unmatched bases: 8. CDR3 sequence: CSAPGQAGSGNTIYF. The CDR3 DNA follows: TGCAGTGCCCCTGGACAGGCCGGCTCTGGAAACACCATATATTTT.